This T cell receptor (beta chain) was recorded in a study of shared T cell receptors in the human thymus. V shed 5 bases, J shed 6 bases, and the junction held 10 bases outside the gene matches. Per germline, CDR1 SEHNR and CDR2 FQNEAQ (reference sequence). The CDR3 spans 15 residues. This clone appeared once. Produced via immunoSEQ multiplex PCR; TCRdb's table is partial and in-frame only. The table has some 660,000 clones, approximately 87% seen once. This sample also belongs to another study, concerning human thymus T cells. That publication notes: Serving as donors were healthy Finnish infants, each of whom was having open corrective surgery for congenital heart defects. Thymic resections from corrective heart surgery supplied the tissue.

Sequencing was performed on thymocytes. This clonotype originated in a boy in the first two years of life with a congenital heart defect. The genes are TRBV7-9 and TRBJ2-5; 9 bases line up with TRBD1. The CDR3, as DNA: TGTGCCAGCAGCCAGGGACAGGGAGAGGGGAAGACCCAGTACTTC. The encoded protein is CASSQGQGEGKTQYF.